This T cell receptor beta chain was identified in a study of regulatory T cells in long-lasting Graves disease. HTBI primers from iRepertoire and Arm-PCR of CDR3 regions yielded the TCR beta libraries. Per the original data handling: Detected in the samples were approximately 58 TRBV and 14 TRBJ segments. TCRdb re-called the multiplex PCR reads with MiXCR, one entry per CDR3 protein. TCRdb, not the original authors, processed these V and J calls. The table shows a few hundred thousand distinct CDR3 sequences, with 23% occurring only once. The sample's time point: persistent/refractory GD, antithyroid drugs over 5 years with positive TRAb. TCR sequences were obtained from RNA taken from PBMCs. EDTA tubes collected 9 to 9.5 milliliters of peripheral blood. This clonotype was seen many times. A read error is possible here, since a much larger clone lies one base away. Sequences were derived from peripheral blood mononuclear cells (PBMCs), sampled when the disease was refractory, from a patient treated with antithyroid drugs. This receptor was obtained from a female donor with Graves disease.

CDR3 nucleotide sequence: TGTGCCACCAGTGATTACAGGAACACTGAAGCTTTCTTT. Translated, it gives CATSDYRNTEAFF. The chain carries TRBV24-1 and TRBJ1-1; D unclear. This CDR3 region has 13 residues. Trimming removed 2 bases from V and 1 base from J, with 4 bases in between. Germline V lookup: CDR1 KGHDR, CDR2 SFDVKD.